Below are 32 T cell receptor beta chains sequenced from a single sample in a study of spatial heterogeneity in lung cancer (dated by TCRdb to between 2018 and 2020). Library prep was done by 5' RACE. Sequenced using a NextSeq 500. The public sequencing data were trimmed at Q25 with fastp and processed into clonotypes with MiXCR by TCRdb, which kept only in-frame beta chains. Identical CDR3 protein sequences are pooled into one entry, listed with their most common genes and DNA. This sample holds more than 9,500 distinct CDR3 sequences; 6.2% were observed only once. The ten largest clones capture approximately 10% of the sample. The intended sense of this specimen's time point label: sample taken at primary tumor resection. For TCR sequencing, whole RNA was extracted from tumor and nontumor lung tissue, or from cryopreserved PBMC samples, and no cell sorting was done. Sample: normal lung tissue next to the tumor, taken at surgery. The receptors originated from a male donor with early-stage non-small cell lung cancer.

The sample holds many counts of this clonotype. This beta chain represents an off-target read in a library built for alpha chains; its size is of limited meaning. V usage is TRBV7-6 and J usage is TRBJ2-7, with D possibly matching TRBD1 (6 bases). The CDR3 contains 16 residues. V was cut by 1 base and J by 4 bases, with 17 bases left in between. The germline V gene has CDR1 SGHVS and CDR2 FNYEAQ. The CDR3 bases are TGTGCCAGCAGCTTAGAGTTAGCAGGACAGCATTACGAGCAGTACTTC. Translation gives CASSLELAGQHYEQYF.

In its sample, this clonotype is medium-sized. Little can be read into the size of this beta chain, an off-target read in a library designed for alpha chains. The chain joins TRBV6-5 to TRBJ1-5; D not resolved. The CDR3 totals 13 residues. V lost 5 bases, J lost 0 bases, and 5 bases lay in between. CDR1 MNHEY and CDR2 SVGAGI come from the germline V gene. CDR3 DNA: TGTGCCAGCAGTCGGAGTAGCAATCAGCCCCAGCATTTT. Protein sequence: CASSRSSNQPQHF.

Ten or more counts support this clonotype. In a library made to pick up alpha chains, this beta chain is a stray read with a size that means little. The genes are TRBV12-3 or TRBV12-4 and TRBJ2-7; D tentatively fits TRBD1 or TRBD2 (5 bases each). This CDR3 has 13 amino acids. V was trimmed by 6 bases and J by 10 bases, leaving 19 bases between them. The CDR3 DNA follows: TGTGCCAGCAGAGCTGGGACCAGCCAGCAACAGTACTTC. Protein product: CASRAGTSQQQYF.

About this clonotype itself: This beta chain appears as a stray read in a library generated for alpha chains; its size is not informative. The CDR3 sequence: CASMESGMGYNEQFF. The CDR3 bases are TGTGCCAGCATGGAAAGCGGGATGGGCTACAATGAGCAGTTCTTC. The genes are TRBV2 and TRBJ2-1; 7 bases are a match to TRBD2. Per germline, CDR1 SNHLY and CDR2 FYNNEI. The junction had 9 bases not matched to a gene; V was cut back by 7 bases and J by 3 bases. The CDR3 sequence is 15 residues long. Full variable domain (missing parts from reference TRBV2 and TRBJ2-1): EPEVTQTPSHQVTQMGQEVILRCVPISNHLYFYWYRQILGQKVEFLVSFYNNEISEKSEIFDDQFSVERPDGSNFTLKIRSTKLEDSAMYFCASMESGMGYNEQFFGPGTRLTVL.

A few counts support this clonotype. This beta chain turned up in a library designed for alpha chains; as an off-target read, its abundance says little. This chain connects TRBV4-1 to TRBJ2-7; D perhaps matches TRBD1 (5 bases). This CDR3 region has 14 residues. The germline gives CDR1 MGHRA, CDR2 YSYEKL. V shed 0 bases and J shed 5 bases, with 11 bases lying between them. This CDR3 reads CASSQEGRVHEQYF. In DNA, the CDR3 is TGCGCCAGCAGCCAAGAAGGCAGGGTCCACGAGCAGTACTTC.

This clonotype was seen ten or more times. In a library made to pick up alpha chains, this beta chain is a stray read with a size that means little. The genes are TRBV20-1 and TRBJ1-4; 7 bases match TRBD1. From germline, CDR1 is DFQATT and CDR2 SNEGSKA (reference sequence). V trimming: 6 bases; J trimming: 6 bases; junction bases outside the gene matches: 7. The CDR3 is 13 amino acids. The CDR3 sequence is CSAPGTADEKLFF. The CDR3 coding sequence is TGCAGTGCGCCCGGGACAGCGGATGAAAAACTGTTTTTT.

This clonotype has at least ten counts. This beta chain is off target for a library built for alpha chains, so its abundance means little. The chain links TRBV7-2 to TRBJ2-5, with 7 positions matching TRBD1. The CDR3 runs to 14 residues. CDR1 is SGHTA and CDR2 is FQGNSA in the germline V gene. J lost 4 bases, V lost 4 bases, and 6 bases had no gene match. DNA for the CDR3: TGTGCCAGCAGCTCGGAAGACAGGGTAGAGACCCAGTACTTC. Its protein product is CASSSEDRVETQYF.

This clonotype was detected ten times or more. Little can be read into the size of this beta chain, an off-target read in a library designed for alpha chains. The chain has TRBV10-3 and TRBJ2-7; weak D call: TRBD1 (5 bases). Trimming left V 6 bases short and J 7 bases short, with 10 bases between. CDR3 length: 11 residues. CDR1 is ENHRY, CDR2 SYGVKD, per germline. CDR3 DNA: TGTGCCATCAGCACGACAGAAGAGCAGTACTTC. Protein: CAISTTEEQYF.

As regards this clonotype: This beta chain slipped into a library made for alpha chains as a stray read, so its size is not meaningful. The genes are TRBV15 and TRBJ2-7, with D uncertain. The CDR3 has 12 residues. Germline V CDR1 and CDR2: LNHNV, YYDKDF (reference sequence). Trimming pared 0 bases from V and 4 bases from J, leaving 4 bases between. This CDR3 is CATSREYYEQYF. The CDR3 bases are TGTGCCACCAGCAGAGAATATTACGAGCAGTACTTC.

In this sample, this clonotype turned up many times. A library prepared for alpha chains yielded this beta chain as an off-target read; its size is of little meaning. This chain links TRBV27 with TRBJ2-7; D remains ambiguous. CDR1 MNHEY and CDR2 SMNVEV come from the germline V gene (reference sequence). The CDR3 consists of 14 residues. Trimming pared 2 bases from V and 7 bases from J, leaving 15 bases between. The CDR3 loop reads CASSLLAPIGEQYF. The CDR3 bases are TGTGCCAGCAGTTTACTGGCTCCTATAGGGGAGCAGTACTTC.

With respect to this clonotype: A library made for alpha chains picked up this beta chain off target, so its size means little. This sequence joins TRBV6-5 and TRBJ2-3; 10 bases align to TRBD2. CDR3 length: 17 amino acids. Germline V gene lookup returns CDR1 MNHEY and CDR2 SVGAGI. Trimming took 0 bases from V and 4 from J; bases not matched to a gene: 7. The CDR3 DNA is TGTGCCAGCAGTTACTCCCCTCTAGCGGGAGAGGCAGATACGCAGTATTTT. This translates into CASSYSPLAGEADTQYF.

This clonotype occurred many times. This beta chain is a stray read from a library made for alpha chains; its abundance is not meaningful. The chain has TRBV7-2 and TRBJ2-3; D gene unclear. Germline lookup yields CDR1 SGHTA and CDR2 FQGNSA. This CDR3 has 16 residues. Trimming shortened V by 1 base and J by 2 bases, and 13 bases separated the two germline ends. The CDR3 sequence: CASSLGLLGNTDTQYF. CDR3 DNA: TGTGCCAGCAGCTTAGGGCTTCTGGGAAACACAGATACGCAGTATTTT.

In its sample, this clonotype ranks as medium-sized. Found in a library prepared for alpha chains, this beta chain is an off-target read, and its abundance has little meaning. The chain has TRBV6-2 or TRBV6-3 and TRBJ2-2; the match to TRBD1 covers 7 bases. V was clipped by 8 bases and J by 2 bases; unmatched bases: 2. Per germline, CDR1 MNHEY and CDR2 SVGEGT. This CDR3 is built from 13 residues. CDR3 sequence reads: CASRQGNTGELFF. CDR3 sequence (DNA): TGTGCCAGCCGACAGGGCAACACCGGGGAGCTGTTTTTT.

This clonotype was detected many times. Since it is a stray read in a library aimed at alpha chains, this beta chain has a size that is not meaningful. This chain links TRBV27 with TRBJ1-2; possible D gene TRBD1, 6 bases. Germline CDR1 is MNHEY and CDR2 is SMNVEV (reference sequence). V was pared by 5 bases and J by 3 bases, with 16 bases between. The CDR3 sequence is 15 residues long. CDR3 bases: TGTGCCAGCAGTGACAGGCGGTCCCCCTACTATGGCTACACCTTC. Its protein product is CASSDRRSPYYGYTF.

This clonotype was detected a few times. The library was designed around alpha chains, so this beta chain is a stray read whose abundance carries little weight. The J gene is TRBJ2-1, the V gene TRBV6-5, with D uncertain. The CDR3 loop spans 14 amino acids. The germline CDR1 and CDR2 sequences are MNHEY and SVGAGI. V was pared by 2 bases and J by 3 bases, with 8 bases between. CDR3 loop: CASSYDPFYNEQFF. CDR3 DNA: TGTGCCAGCAGTTACGACCCGTTCTACAATGAGCAGTTCTTC.

Details on this clonotype: Since the library was made to target alpha chains, this beta chain is a stray read and its abundance is not meaningful. The chain carries TRBV5-1 and TRBJ1-1; no clear D. The V gene's germline CDR1 is SGHRS and CDR2 YFSETQ. Trimming pared 2 bases from V and 1 base from J, leaving 3 bases between. The length of the CDR3 is 12 residues. CDR3 nucleotide sequence: TGCGCCAGCAGCTTCTCGAACACTGAAGCTTTCTTT. This sequence encodes CASSFSNTEAFF.

Ten or more counts support this clonotype. This beta chain is off target for a library built for alpha chains, so its abundance means little. This rearrangement joins TRBV30 to TRBJ1-2; D remains ambiguous. The CDR3 sequence is 16 residues long. The germline CDR1 and CDR2 sequences are GTSNPN and SVGIG (reference sequence). V lost 2 bases and J 4 bases, leaving 20 bases between the germline ends. In DNA form, the CDR3 reads TGTGCCTGGAGTCCACCCGATAACACTTACGCCTATGGCTACACCTTC. Protein: CAWSPPDNTYAYGYTF.

This clonotype was recorded a few times. This beta chain is off target for a library built for alpha chains, so its abundance means little. This sequence joins TRBV5-1 and TRBJ2-1, with D maybe TRBD1 (5 bases). Trimming cost V 1 base and J 9 bases, with 11 bases left between them. Looked up from germline, CDR1 is SGHRS and CDR2 is YFSETQ. The CDR3 extends over 13 amino acids. CDR3 region: CASSLSADSEQFF. CDR3 DNA sequence: TGCGCCAGCAGCTTGAGTGCTGACAGTGAGCAGTTCTTC.

This clonotype was observed many times. Within a library made for alpha chains, this beta chain is off target, and its count is uninformative. The chain carries TRBV29-1 and TRBJ2-6, with a possible D match to TRBD1 (6 bases). CDR1 and CDR2 from the germline V gene are SQVTM and ANQGSEA. Trimming pared 6 bases from V and 0 bases from J, leaving 15 bases between. The CDR3 has 16 amino acids. The CDR3 bases are TGCAGCGTGACAAGGGACATTGACTCTGGGGCCAACGTCCTGACTTTC. Amino acid sequence: CSVTRDIDSGANVLTF.

This clonotype is labeled medium-sized (0.01 to 0.1%). The size of this beta chain means little, since it is a stray read in a library made for alpha chains. J is TRBJ1-6 and V is TRBV18, with D perhaps matching TRBD1 (6 bases). CDR1 KGHSH and CDR2 LQKENI come from the germline V gene. This CDR3 contains 14 residues. V lost 2 bases to trimming and J lost 9 bases, with 11 bases between them. The CDR3 DNA is TGTGCCAGCTCACCAGCGGACAGAAGTTCACCCCTCCACTTT. This gives the protein CASSPADRSSPLHF. Supplemented by reference TRBV18 and TRBJ1-6, the full variable domain reads NAGVMQNPRHLVRRRGQEARLRCSPMKGHSHVYWYRQLPEEGLKFMVYLQKENIIDESGMPKERFSAEFPKEGPSILRIQQVVRGDSAAYFCASSPADRSSPLHFGNGTRLTVT.

This clonotype was recorded many times. One junction end disagrees with the germline gene, perhaps due to a read error. A library prepared for alpha chains yielded this beta chain as an off-target read; its size is of little meaning. This chain links TRBV20-1 with TRBJ1-5; D call uncertain. Germline V gives CDR1 DFQATT, CDR2 SNEGSKA (reference sequence). The CDR3 runs to 13 residues. The CDR3 loop reads CSARWQANQPQHF. The CDR3 nucleotides are TGCAGCGCTAGGTGGCAGGCTAATCAGCCCCAGCATTTT.

By frequency in the sample, this clonotype is medium-sized. In a library made to pick up alpha chains, this beta chain is a stray read with a size that means little. The chain is built from TRBV6-1 and TRBJ1-2, with D hard to call. Trimming left V 2 bases short and J 3 bases short, with 10 bases between. The CDR3 consists of 14 residues. Germline V gene lookup returns CDR1 MNHNS and CDR2 SASEGT. The CDR3 reads CASSENPDYYGYTF. CDR3 sequence (DNA): TGTGCCAGCAGTGAAAATCCAGACTACTATGGCTACACCTTC.

This clonotype appeared many times. The size of this beta chain means little, since it is a stray read in a library made for alpha chains. This sequence joins TRBV6-5 and TRBJ2-3, with TRBD1 matching 9 bases. The V gene end was trimmed by 0 bases and the J gene end by 5 bases; junction bases not matched to a gene: 3. This CDR3 contains 15 residues. CDR1 is MNHEY and CDR2 is SVGAGI in the germline V gene. In DNA form, the CDR3 reads TGTGCCAGCAGTTACTCGGACAGGGGTATAGATACGCAGTATTTT. Translating gives CASSYSDRGIDTQYF.

This clonotype was observed at least ten times. This beta chain turned up in a library designed for alpha chains; as an off-target read, its abundance says little. Written as DNA, the CDR3 is TGTGCCATCAGTGAGTCGAGAGAGACCCAGTACTTC. Its protein product is CAISESRETQYF. The V call is TRBV10-3, the J call TRBJ2-5; no clear D. Trimming shortened V by 0 bases and J by 4 bases, and 3 bases separated the two germline ends. Germline V gene lookup returns CDR1 ENHRY and CDR2 SYGVKD. The CDR3 loop spans 12 amino acids.

Ten or more counts support this clonotype. Found in a library prepared for alpha chains, this beta chain is an off-target read, and its abundance has little meaning. This chain connects TRBV5-1 to TRBJ1-1; TRBD1 is a possible D gene (6 bases). This CDR3 region has 14 residues. Germline V lookup: CDR1 SGHRS, CDR2 YFSETQ. Trimming took 0 bases from V and 4 from J, leaving 10 bases between them. CDR3 sequence reads: CASSLGVQGTEAFF. The CDR3 DNA follows: TGCGCCAGCAGCTTGGGGGTACAGGGCACTGAAGCTTTCTTT.

In its sample, this clonotype was seen many times. A library made for alpha chains picked up this beta chain off target, so its size means little. The V call is TRBV12-3 or TRBV12-4, the J call TRBJ1-1, with a tentative D call TRBD1 (5 bases). Trimming cost V 3 bases and J 4 bases, with 9 bases left between them. This CDR3 is built from 13 residues. CDR3 bases: TGTGCCAGCAGTTTTGGGGGGGGCACTGAAGCTTTCTTT. Its protein is CASSFGGGTEAFF.

This clonotype has just a few counts. Because this beta chain is a stray read in a library intended to capture alpha chains, its abundance should not be given much weight. The rearrangement joins TRBV18 to TRBJ1-5; D remains ambiguous. With 2 bases removed from V and 2 bases from J, the gap between germline ends came to 4 bases. Germline lookup yields CDR1 KGHSH and CDR2 LQKENI. This CDR3 has 13 amino acids. The CDR3 spells CASSPTGNQPQHF. CDR3 coding DNA: TGTGCCAGCTCACCAACGGGCAATCAGCCCCAGCATTTT.

The sample holds many counts of this clonotype. This beta chain turned up in a library designed for alpha chains; as an off-target read, its abundance says little. The J gene is TRBJ1-1, the V gene TRBV7-8; no clear D gene. This CDR3 comprises 15 residues. Per the germline V gene, CDR1 is SGHVS and CDR2 is FQNEAQ. Trimming stripped 4 bases from V and 1 base from J, with 13 bases between. CDR3 residues: CASSSRTGTNTEAFF. CDR3 DNA sequence: TGTGCCAGCAGCTCACGGACGGGAACGAACACTGAAGCTTTCTTT.

In its sample, this clonotype was seen a few times. Because the library targeted alpha chains, this beta chain is an off-target read whose size means little. This chain uses TRBV19 with TRBJ2-5, with D maybe TRBD1 (5 bases). Per the germline V gene, CDR1 is LNHDA and CDR2 is SQIVND (reference sequence). Trimming removed 1 base from V and 4 bases from J, with 13 bases in between. This CDR3 is 15 amino acids long. The CDR3 loop reads CASSIAGAFGETQYF. CDR3 coding DNA: TGTGCCAGTAGTATAGCTGGGGCATTCGGAGAGACCCAGTACTTC.

The sample holds many counts of this clonotype. This beta chain is an unintended read in a library built for alpha chains; its size means little. The chain links TRBV5-6 to TRBJ1-2, with D unclear. Germline V gene lookup returns CDR1 SGHDT and CDR2 YYEEEE. Deletions cut 4 bases from V and 1 base from J, with 14 bases between. This CDR3 region has 15 residues. The chain's CDR3 is CASSAYRPNNYGYTF. In nucleotides, the CDR3 is TGTGCCAGCAGCGCTTACAGACCCAATAACTATGGCTACACCTTC.

This clonotype was recorded at least ten times. As an off-target read in a library built for alpha chains, this beta chain has a frequency of little significance. V gene TRBV7-2 combines with J gene TRBJ2-1; 10 bases map to TRBD2. Trimming cost V 8 bases and J 6 bases; bases outside gene matches: 10. This CDR3 is built from 15 residues. Germline V lookup: CDR1 SGHTA, CDR2 FQGNSA. The CDR3 DNA sequence: TGTGCCAGCGATACCCAACTAGCGGGGATCAATGAGCAGTTCTTC. It translates to CASDTQLAGINEQFF.

As for this clonotype: This beta chain slipped into a library made for alpha chains as a stray read, so its size is not meaningful. The V and J genes are TRBV12-3 or TRBV12-4 and TRBJ2-7; 7 bases match TRBD1. The CDR3 has 12 amino acids. Trimming took 7 bases from V and 7 from J; bases not matched to a gene: 7. This CDR3 reads CASNRAGGEQYF. In nucleotides, the CDR3 is TGTGCCAGCAATAGGGCAGGGGGTGAGCAGTACTTC.